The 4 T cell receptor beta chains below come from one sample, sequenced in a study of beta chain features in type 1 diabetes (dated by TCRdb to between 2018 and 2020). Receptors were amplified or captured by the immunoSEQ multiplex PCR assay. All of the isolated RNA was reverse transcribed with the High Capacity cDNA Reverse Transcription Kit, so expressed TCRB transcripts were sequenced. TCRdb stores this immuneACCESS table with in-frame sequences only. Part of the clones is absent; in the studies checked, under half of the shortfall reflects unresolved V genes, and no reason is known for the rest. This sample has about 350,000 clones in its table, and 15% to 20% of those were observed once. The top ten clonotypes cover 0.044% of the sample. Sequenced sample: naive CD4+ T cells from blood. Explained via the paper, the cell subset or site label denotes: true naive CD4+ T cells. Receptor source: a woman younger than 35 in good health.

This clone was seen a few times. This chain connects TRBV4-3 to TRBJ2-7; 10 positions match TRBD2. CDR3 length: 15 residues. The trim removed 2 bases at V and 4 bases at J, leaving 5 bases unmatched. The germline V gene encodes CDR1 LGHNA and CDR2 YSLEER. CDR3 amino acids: CASSQIAGGIYEQYF. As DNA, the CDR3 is TGCGCCAGCAGCCAAATAGCGGGGGGAATATACGAGCAGTACTTC.

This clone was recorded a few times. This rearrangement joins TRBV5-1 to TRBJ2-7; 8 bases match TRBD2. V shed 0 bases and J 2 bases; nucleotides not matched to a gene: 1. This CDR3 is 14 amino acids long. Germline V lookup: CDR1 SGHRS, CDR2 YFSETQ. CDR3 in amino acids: CASSLVSGAYEQYF. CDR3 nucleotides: TGCGCCAGCAGCTTGGTTAGCGGGGCCTACGAGCAGTACTTC.

The CDR3 loop is CASSLDSRLTEAFF. The CDR3 bases are TGCGCCAGCAGCCTTGACAGTCGGCTCACTGAAGCTTTCTTT. This chain connects TRBV5-1 to TRBJ1-1, with D perhaps matching TRBD1 (5 bases). Germline CDR1 reads SGHRS; CDR2 reads YFSETQ. Trimming pared 4 bases from V and 4 bases from J, leaving 14 bases between. The CDR3 spans 14 residues.

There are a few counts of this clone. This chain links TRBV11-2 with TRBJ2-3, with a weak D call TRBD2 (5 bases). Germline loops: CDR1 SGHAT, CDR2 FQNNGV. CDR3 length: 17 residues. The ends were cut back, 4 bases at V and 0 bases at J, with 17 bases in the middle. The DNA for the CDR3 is TGTGCCAGCAGCTCTCGACCGAGGGCGGCCAGCACAGATACGCAGTATTTT. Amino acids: CASSSRPRAASTDTQYF. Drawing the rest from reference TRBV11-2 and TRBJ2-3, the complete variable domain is EAGVAQSPRYKIIEKRQSVAFWCNPISGHATLYWYQQILGQGPKLLIQFQNNGVVDDSQLPKDRFSAERLKGVDSTLKIQPAKLEDSAVYLCASSSRPRAASTDTQYFGPGTRLTVL.